This T cell receptor (beta chain) was sequenced for a study of cytomegalovirus exposure and HLA in healthy donors. Study-wide results and limits: Cytomegalovirus-associated TCR beta chains were listed, numbering 150 to 200. In vitro confirmation showed a few CMV-associated chains to be CMV antigen specific.

The CDR3 contains 13 residues. CDR1 is MNHNS and CDR2 is SASEGT in the germline V gene. Losses at the gene ends were 5 bases for V and 6 bases for J; bases not matched to a gene: 2. Only one count was recorded for this clone. No antigen is known for it. PCR involved 60 Vbeta and 13 Jbeta primers. Repertoires were generated with immunoSEQ multiplex PCR, while TCRdb's copy carries only in-frame clones and drops some. The repertoire includes some 78,000 clones, around 80% of them detected once, and roughly 32% sits in the top ten. This TCR derives from a middle-aged man in good health and CMV-seropositive. The sequencing sample was made of PBMCs. J is TRBJ1-5 and V is TRBV6-1; 9 bases are a match to TRBD1. The CDR3 is CASSRDRVQPQHF. CDR3 DNA: TGTGCCAGCAGTAGGGACAGGGTTCAGCCCCAGCATTTT.